These T cell receptor beta chains were read from a single sample in a study of T cells after yellow fever vaccination. TCRdb reanalysed the 5' RACE reads using MiXCR and keeps one entry per CDR3 protein. The table lists approximately 610,000 distinct CDR3 sequences, 17% of them singletons, with roughly 17% in the top ten. The input for sequencing was PBMCs, taken 5 to 6 days after the first yellow fever vaccination. These receptors were obtained from a man aged 18 to 30 who received the YFV17D yellow fever vaccine. The CDR3 runs from the conserved cysteine through the conserved F or W. The order of the fields is J gene, D gene, V gene, clone size, CDR3 DNA, CDR3 protein. A D gene is named only where the DNA matches it firmly. Rows may omit the clone size; those that give it use once, few, many or a size class.

j_call: TRBJ2-1; d_call: TRBD2; v_call: TRBV27; clone_size: .; cdr3_nt: TGTGCCAGCAGTTGGGGGGCGGGGGGATCCAATGAGCAGTTCTTC; cdr3_aa: CASSWGAGGSNEQFF
j_call: TRBJ1-1; d_call: .; v_call: TRBV12-3/TRBV12-4; clone_size: few; cdr3_nt: TGTGCCAGCAGTTCGACGGTCGCCACTGAAGCTTTCTTT; cdr3_aa: CASSSTVATEAFF
j_call: TRBJ2-5; d_call: TRBD2; v_call: TRBV20-1; clone_size: .; cdr3_nt: TGCAGTGCTAGTAGATCTAGCGGGGGCCTTACAGAGACCCAGTACTTC; cdr3_aa: CSASRSSGGLTETQYF
j_call: TRBJ2-7; d_call: .; v_call: TRBV4-2; clone_size: many; cdr3_nt: TGTGCCAGCAGCCGAAGGGGCCATACTGGTAGCTCCTACGAGCAGTACTTC; cdr3_aa: CASSRRGHTGSSYEQYF
j_call: TRBJ2-1; d_call: .; v_call: TRBV2; clone_size: many; cdr3_nt: TGTGCCAGCAGTGAATACCGACAGTTAAACAATGAGCAGTTCTTC; cdr3_aa: CASSEYRQLNNEQFF
j_call: TRBJ2-5; d_call: .; v_call: TRBV11-1; clone_size: few; cdr3_nt: TGTGCCAGCAGCTTAAAGGTTGGACTGGGCACCGGAGGGTGGGAGACCCAGTACTTC; cdr3_aa: CASSLKVGLGTGGWETQYF
j_call: TRBJ1-1; d_call: .; v_call: TRBV11-1; clone_size: .; cdr3_nt: TGTGCCAGCAGCTTAGCTGACCGGGACGTACACACTGAAGCTTTCTTT; cdr3_aa: CASSLADRDVHTEAFF
j_call: TRBJ2-3; d_call: .; v_call: TRBV7-6; clone_size: .; cdr3_nt: TGTGCCAGCAGGCCACAAGTTACTAGCACAGATACGCAGTATTTT; cdr3_aa: CASRPQVTSTDTQYF
j_call: TRBJ2-1; d_call: .; v_call: TRBV5-4; clone_size: .; cdr3_nt: TGTGCCAGCAGCTTGCAACAAGGGAGCTCCTACAATGAGCAGTTCTTC; cdr3_aa: CASSLQQGSSYNEQFF
j_call: TRBJ2-2; d_call: TRBD1; v_call: TRBV7-2; clone_size: few; cdr3_nt: TGTGCCAGCAGCTTACCTTCAGGGGGTCATACCGGGGAGCTGTTTTTT; cdr3_aa: CASSLPSGGHTGELFF